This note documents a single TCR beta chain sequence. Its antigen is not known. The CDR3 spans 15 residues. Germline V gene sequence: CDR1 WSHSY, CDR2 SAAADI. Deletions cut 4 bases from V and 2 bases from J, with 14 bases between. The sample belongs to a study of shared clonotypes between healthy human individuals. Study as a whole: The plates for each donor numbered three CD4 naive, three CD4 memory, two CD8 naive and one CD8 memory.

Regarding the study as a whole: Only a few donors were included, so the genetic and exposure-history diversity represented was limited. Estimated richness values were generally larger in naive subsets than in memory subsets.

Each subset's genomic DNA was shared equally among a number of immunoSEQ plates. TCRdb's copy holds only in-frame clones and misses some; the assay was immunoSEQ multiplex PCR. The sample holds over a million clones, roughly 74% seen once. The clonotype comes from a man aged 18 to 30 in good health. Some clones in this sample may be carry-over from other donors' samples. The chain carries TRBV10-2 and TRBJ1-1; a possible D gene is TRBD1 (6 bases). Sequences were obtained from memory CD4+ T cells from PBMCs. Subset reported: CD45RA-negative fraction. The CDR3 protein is CASSGGAGSNTEAFF. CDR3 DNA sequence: TGCGCCAGCAGTGGGGGGGCAGGGTCTAACACTGAAGCTTTCTTT.